The clone carrying this T cell receptor (beta chain) was seen only a few times. Its antigen is undetermined. Using its own MiXCR run on the reads, TCRdb lists one record per CDR3 protein. The data contain over 100,000 distinct CDR3 sequences, less than 30% of them singletons. This record belongs to a study of T cell repertoires in cytomegalovirus infection. Overall study context: Recently identified HLA-C-restricted CMV epitopes and well-studied HLA-B-restricted CMV epitopes were used by the study. CMV infection plus the matching HLA type was flagged by public TCR beta signatures. Study outcomes and limitations: HLA-C-restricted CMV clonotypes gave the most frequent clonotype in two of eight donors. Carriers of CMV and the relevant HLA type were discriminated by public TCR beta frequency.

CDR1 is SEHNR, CDR2 FQNEAQ, per germline (reference sequence). V lost 5 bases to trimming and J lost 2 bases, with 13 bases between them. This CDR3 is 14 amino acids long. The chain links TRBV7-9 to TRBJ2-7, with D possibly TRBD2 on 5 matching bases. The sample here was CD8+ T cells from cultured PBMCs, taken from culture after CMV antigen stimulation. This clonotype was obtained from a human donor in good health (CMV status not recorded). Some clones in this sample may be carry-over from other donors' samples. CDR3: CASSDSRETYEQYF. CDR3 nucleotide sequence: TGTGCCAGCAGCGACTCCCGGGAAACCTACGAGCAGTACTTC.